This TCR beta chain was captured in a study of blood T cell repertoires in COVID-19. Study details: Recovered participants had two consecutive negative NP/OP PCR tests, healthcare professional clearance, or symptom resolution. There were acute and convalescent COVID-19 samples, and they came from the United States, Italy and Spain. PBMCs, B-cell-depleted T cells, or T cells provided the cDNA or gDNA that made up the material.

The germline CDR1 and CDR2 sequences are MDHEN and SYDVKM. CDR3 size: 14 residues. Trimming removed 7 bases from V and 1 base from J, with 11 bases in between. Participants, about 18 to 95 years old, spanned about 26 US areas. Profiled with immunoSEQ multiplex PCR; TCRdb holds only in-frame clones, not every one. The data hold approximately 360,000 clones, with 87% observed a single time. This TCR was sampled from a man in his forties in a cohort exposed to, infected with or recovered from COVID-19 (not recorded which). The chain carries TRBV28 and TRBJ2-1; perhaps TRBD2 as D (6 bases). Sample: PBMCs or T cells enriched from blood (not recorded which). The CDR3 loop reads CASILAESYNEQFF. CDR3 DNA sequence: TGTGCCAGCATCTTAGCGGAATCCTACAATGAGCAGTTCTTC.